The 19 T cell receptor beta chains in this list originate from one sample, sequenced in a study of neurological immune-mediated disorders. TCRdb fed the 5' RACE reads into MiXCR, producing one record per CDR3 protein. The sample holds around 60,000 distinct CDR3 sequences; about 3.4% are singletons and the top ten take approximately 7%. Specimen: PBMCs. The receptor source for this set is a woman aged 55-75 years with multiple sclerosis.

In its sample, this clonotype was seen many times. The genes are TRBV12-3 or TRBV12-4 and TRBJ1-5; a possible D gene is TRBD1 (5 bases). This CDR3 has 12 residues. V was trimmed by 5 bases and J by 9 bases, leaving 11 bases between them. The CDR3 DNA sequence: TGTGCCAGCAGTCCGATCGGGGGGCCCCAGCATTTT. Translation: CASSPIGGPQHF.

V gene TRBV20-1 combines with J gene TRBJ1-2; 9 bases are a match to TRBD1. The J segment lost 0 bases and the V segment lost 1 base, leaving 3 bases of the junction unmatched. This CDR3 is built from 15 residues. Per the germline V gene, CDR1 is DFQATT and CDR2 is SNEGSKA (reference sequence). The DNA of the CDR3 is TGCAGTGCTAGAGGGACAGGGGAATCTAACTATGGCTACACCTTC. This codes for CSARGTGESNYGYTF.

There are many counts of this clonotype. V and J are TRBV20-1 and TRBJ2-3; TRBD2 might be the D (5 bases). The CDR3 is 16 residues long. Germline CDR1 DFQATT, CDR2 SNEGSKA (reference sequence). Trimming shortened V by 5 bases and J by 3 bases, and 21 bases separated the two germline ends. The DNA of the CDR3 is TGCAGTGCTGGCATGCGGGCTACAGAGGGAACAGATACGCAGTATTTT. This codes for CSAGMRATEGTDTQYF.

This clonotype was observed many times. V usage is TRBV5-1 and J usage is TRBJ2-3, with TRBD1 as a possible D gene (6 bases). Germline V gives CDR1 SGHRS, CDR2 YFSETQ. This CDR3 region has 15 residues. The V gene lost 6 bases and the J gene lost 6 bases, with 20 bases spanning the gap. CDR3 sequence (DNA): TGCGCCAGCATCGGGCGGCAGGGGATGGACGATACGCAGTATTTT. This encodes CASIGRQGMDDTQYF.

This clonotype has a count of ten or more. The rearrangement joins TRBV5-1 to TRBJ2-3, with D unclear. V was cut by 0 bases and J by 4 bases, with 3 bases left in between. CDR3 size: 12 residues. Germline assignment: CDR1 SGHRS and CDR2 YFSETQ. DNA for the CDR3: TGCGCCAGCAGCTTGGCGGCAGATACGCAGTATTTT. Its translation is CASSLAADTQYF.

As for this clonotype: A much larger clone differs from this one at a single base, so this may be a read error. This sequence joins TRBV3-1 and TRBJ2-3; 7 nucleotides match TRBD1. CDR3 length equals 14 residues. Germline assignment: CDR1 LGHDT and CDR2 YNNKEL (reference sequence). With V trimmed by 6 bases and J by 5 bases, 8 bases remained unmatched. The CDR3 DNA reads TGTGCCAGCAGTTACAGGGGTCCCAAAGATACGCAGTATTTT. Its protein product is CASSYRGPKDTQYF.

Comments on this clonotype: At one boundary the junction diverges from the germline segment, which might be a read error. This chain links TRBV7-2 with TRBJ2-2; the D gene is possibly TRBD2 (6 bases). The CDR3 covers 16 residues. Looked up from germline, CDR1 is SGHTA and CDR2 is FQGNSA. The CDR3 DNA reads TGTGCCAGCAGCTTAACCGCGGGGATGAGGACCGGTGAGCTGTTTTTT. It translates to CASSLTAGMRTGELFF.

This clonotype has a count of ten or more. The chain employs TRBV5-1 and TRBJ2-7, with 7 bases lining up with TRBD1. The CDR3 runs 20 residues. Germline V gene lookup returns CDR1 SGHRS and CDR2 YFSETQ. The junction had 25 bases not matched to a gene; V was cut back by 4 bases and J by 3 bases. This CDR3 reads CASSGELTGTSWGTDYEQYF. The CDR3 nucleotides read TGCGCCAGCAGCGGGGAACTGACAGGGACGAGCTGGGGGACAGACTACGAGCAGTACTTC.

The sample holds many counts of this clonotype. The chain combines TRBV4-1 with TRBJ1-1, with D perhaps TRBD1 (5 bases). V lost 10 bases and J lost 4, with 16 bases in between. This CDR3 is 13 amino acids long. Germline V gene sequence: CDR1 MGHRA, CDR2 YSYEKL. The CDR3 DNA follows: TGCGCCACCTCGGACAATCTTTTCACTGAAGCTTTCTTT. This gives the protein CATSDNLFTEAFF.

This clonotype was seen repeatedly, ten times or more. The DNA of the CDR3 is TGTGCCAGCAGCGAGCGGGGGACCTACGAGCAGTACTTC. The encoded protein is CASSERGTYEQYF. The gene calls are TRBV6-5 and TRBJ2-7; 8 bases align to TRBD2. The V segment lost 6 bases and the J segment 2 bases; nucleotides outside the gene matches: 3. This CDR3 contains 13 residues. Germline CDR1 reads MNHEY; CDR2 reads SVGAGI.

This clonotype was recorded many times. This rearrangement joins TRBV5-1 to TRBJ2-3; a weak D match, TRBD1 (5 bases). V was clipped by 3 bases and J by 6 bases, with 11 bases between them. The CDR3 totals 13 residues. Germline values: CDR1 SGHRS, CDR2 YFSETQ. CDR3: CASSSQGSDTQYF. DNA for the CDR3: TGCGCCAGCAGCTCCCAGGGATCGGATACGCAGTATTTT.

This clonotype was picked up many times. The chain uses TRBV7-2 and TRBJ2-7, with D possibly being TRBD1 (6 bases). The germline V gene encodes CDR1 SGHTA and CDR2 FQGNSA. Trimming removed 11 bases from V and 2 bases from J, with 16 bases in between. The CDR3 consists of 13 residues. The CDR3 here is CAGARTAAYEQYF. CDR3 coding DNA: TGTGCCGGGGCCCGGACAGCCGCCTACGAGCAGTACTTC.

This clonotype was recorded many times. CDR3 sequence reads: CASSYQAGGQETQYF. As DNA, the CDR3 is TGCGCCAGCAGCTATCAAGCGGGGGGTCAAGAGACCCAGTACTTC. J is TRBJ2-5 and V is TRBV5-1, with 9 bases identical to TRBD2. The CDR3 is 15 residues long. Trimming cost V 3 bases and J 2 bases; bases outside gene matches: 5. Germline CDR1 is SGHRS and CDR2 is YFSETQ.

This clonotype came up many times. CDR3: CASSPGTGEGYTF. For the CDR3, the DNA is TGCGCCAGCAGCCCCGGGACAGGGGAAGGCTACACCTTC. V usage is TRBV5-1 and J usage is TRBJ1-2, with 10 bases matching TRBD1. The J segment lost 8 bases and the V segment lost 4 bases, leaving 5 bases of the junction unmatched. Germline lookup yields CDR1 SGHRS and CDR2 YFSETQ. The CDR3 totals 13 residues.

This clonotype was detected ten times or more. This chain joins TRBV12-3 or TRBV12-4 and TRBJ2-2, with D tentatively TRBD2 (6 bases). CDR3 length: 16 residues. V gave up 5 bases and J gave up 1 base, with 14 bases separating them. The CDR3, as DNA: TGTGCCAGCAGTCCCAGCGGGCTCAAGAACACCGGGGAGCTGTTTTTT. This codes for CASSPSGLKNTGELFF.

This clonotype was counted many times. The CDR3 loop reads CSVLGGHLQETQYF. CDR3 DNA: TGCAGCGTCCTAGGGGGACACCTACAAGAGACCCAGTACTTC. The chain is built from TRBV29-1 and TRBJ2-5; D possibly corresponds to TRBD1 (6 bases). The CDR3 sequence is 14 residues long. Trimming stripped 6 bases from V and 2 bases from J, with 16 bases between. In germline, CDR1 is SQVTM, CDR2 ANQGSEA.

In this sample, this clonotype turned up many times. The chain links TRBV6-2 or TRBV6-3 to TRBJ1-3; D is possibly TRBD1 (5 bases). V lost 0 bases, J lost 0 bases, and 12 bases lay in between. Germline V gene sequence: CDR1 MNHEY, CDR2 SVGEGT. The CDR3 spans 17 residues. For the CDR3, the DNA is TGTGCCAGCAGTTACTCGTCTGCAGGGCTCTCTGGAAACACCATATATTTT. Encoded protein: CASSYSSAGLSGNTIYF.

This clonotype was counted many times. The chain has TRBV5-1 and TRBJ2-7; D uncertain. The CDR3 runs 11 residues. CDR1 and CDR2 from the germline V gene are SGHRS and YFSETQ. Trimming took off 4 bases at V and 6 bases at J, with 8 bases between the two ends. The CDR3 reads CASSVELEQYF. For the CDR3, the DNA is TGCGCCAGCAGCGTGGAACTCGAGCAGTACTTC.

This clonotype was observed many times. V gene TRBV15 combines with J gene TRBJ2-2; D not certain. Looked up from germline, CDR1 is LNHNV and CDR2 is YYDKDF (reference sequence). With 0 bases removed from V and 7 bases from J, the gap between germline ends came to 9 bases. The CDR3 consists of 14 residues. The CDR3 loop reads CATSRDFLGGELFF. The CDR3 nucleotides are TGTGCCACCAGCAGAGATTTTTTAGGCGGGGAGCTGTTTTTT.